This T cell receptor (beta chain) emerged from a study of T cells after yellow fever vaccination. Study as a whole: SMART-Seq v4 Ultra Low Input served to prepare low-cell-number fractions.

On this clonotype itself: What it binds is not known.

Study-level results: Most clones from primary vaccination were detected again post-booster (about 95% CD4, 88% CD8). Clonotypes appearing in both CD4 and CD8 compartments existed, and their share was small.

It was through 5'RACE template switching that TCR cDNA was made, with a universal primer site and UMIs added. From the 5' RACE reads, TCRdb called clonotypes with MiXCR, one entry per CDR3 protein. The sample records 400,000 or so distinct CDR3 sequences, around 10% being singletons. V shed 0 bases, J shed 1 base, and the junction held 9 bases outside the gene matches. CDR3 length: 19 amino acids. The germline V gene has CDR1 KGHDR and CDR2 SFDVKD. The rearrangement uses TRBV24-1 and TRBJ2-1, with 9 positions matching TRBD2. The starting material was PBMCs, obtained on the day of the first yellow fever vaccination. The sequence came from a man between 18 and 29 years old who received the YFV17D yellow fever vaccine. The CDR3 loop is CATSDLIAGALGSYNEQFF. The CDR3 bases are TGTGCCACCAGTGATTTGATAGCGGGGGCCCTAGGGTCCTACAATGAGCAGTTCTTC.